These 15 T cell receptor beta chains were sequenced from one sample in a study of graft-versus-host responses after intestinal transplantation. Here immunoSEQ multiplex PCR was the method, and the copy in TCRdb shows in-frame clones only, minus some. The sample yields around 12,000 clones, roughly 93% seen once. The sample here was PBMCs, taken 950 to 1,300 days after intestinal transplantation. All receptors come from a human patient who received an intestinal transplant, so some T cells may come from the graft donor.

The genes are TRBV6-5 and TRBJ2-1, with D unresolved. Germline values: CDR1 MNHEY, CDR2 SVGAGI. This CDR3 comprises 13 residues. V was trimmed by 2 bases and J by 0 bases, leaving 2 bases between them. CDR3 protein: CASSYDSYNEQFF. Written as DNA, the CDR3 is TGTGCCAGCAGTTACGACTCCTACAATGAGCAGTTCTTC.

The chain carries TRBV29-1 and TRBJ1-1; no reliable D call. Per germline, CDR1 SQVTM and CDR2 ANQGSEA. Deletions cut 0 bases from V and 11 bases from J, with 10 bases between. This CDR3 spans 11 amino acids. Written as DNA, the CDR3 is TGCAGCGTTGAAGAAGGACCGACCGCTTTCTTT. It is translated as CSVEEGPTAFF.

The J gene is TRBJ2-5, the V gene TRBV2; no firm D call. The CDR3 is 13 residues long. CDR1 is SNHLY and CDR2 is FYNNEI in the germline V gene. The germline V and J ends were trimmed by 6 bases and 0 bases, with 8 bases remaining between them. The CDR3 here is CASSQGYQETQYF. The DNA of the CDR3 is TGTGCCAGCAGCCAAGGCTACCAAGAGACCCAGTACTTC.

The chain has TRBV4-2 and TRBJ1-2, with unresolved D. CDR1 is LGHNA, CDR2 YNFKEQ, per germline. Trimming cost V 3 bases and J 2 bases, with 16 bases left between them. This CDR3 spans 16 amino acids. In DNA, the CDR3 is TGTGCCAGCAGCCATATTAGTGAGAGCTTGAACTATGGCTACACCTTC. Translated: CASSHISESLNYGYTF.

This clone was seen once. This sequence joins TRBV29-1 and TRBJ1-1; D may be TRBD1 (6 bases). The CDR3 spans 13 residues. From germline, CDR1 is SQVTM and CDR2 ANQGSEA. V was pared by 2 bases and J by 11 bases, with 18 bases between. The CDR3 spells CSVETQGTSLAFF. CDR3 sequence (DNA): TGCAGCGTTGAAACACAGGGCACATCGCTGGCTTTCTTT.

In DNA, the CDR3 is TGCAGCGTTCGACGAGATACGCAGTATTTT. Its protein is CSVRRDTQYF. The chain is built from TRBV29-1 and TRBJ2-3; D is unclear. Deletions cut 5 bases from V and 5 bases from J, with 5 bases between. The CDR3 consists of 10 residues. Germline V gives CDR1 SQVTM, CDR2 ANQGSEA.

The chain uses TRBV21-1 and TRBJ2-3; TRBD2 reflects the table's D call only, with no check against the DNA. TRBV21-1 is given as a pseudogene. The CDR3 is made up of 12 amino acids. CDR3 protein: CASSQSKKQLYF. Written as DNA, the CDR3 is TGTGCCAGCAGCCAAAGCAAAAAGCAACTGTATTTT.

The V and J genes are TRBV6-6 and TRBJ1-4; tentatively, D is TRBD1 (6 bases). Trimming stripped 6 bases from V and 3 bases from J, with 11 bases between. Germline V gives CDR1 MNHNY, CDR2 SVGAGI (reference sequence). The CDR3 runs 14 residues. In DNA, the CDR3 is TGTGCCAGCAGACAGGGTAATGCTAATGAAAAACTGTTTTTT. Translating it yields CASRQGNANEKLFF.

This rearrangement joins TRBV2 to TRBJ1-1; 7 bases fit TRBD1. Germline loops: CDR1 SNHLY, CDR2 FYNNEI. CDR3 length equals 14 residues. V lost 8 bases and J lost 4; bases outside the gene matches: 10. The CDR3 nucleotides read TGTGCCAGCCAGGGGGGGGAGGGCGGCACTGAAGCTTTCTTT. Translation gives CASQGGEGGTEAFF.

The chain uses TRBV7-9 and TRBJ1-3, with D perhaps matching TRBD1 (6 bases). Trimming pared 5 bases from V and 1 base from J, leaving 9 bases between. Germline-derived CDR1 and CDR2 are SEHNR and FQNEAQ (reference sequence). This CDR3 is 14 amino acids long. The chain's CDR3 is CASSPGQSGNTIYF. The DNA of the CDR3 is TGTGCCAGCAGCCCAGGACAGTCTGGAAACACCATATATTTT.

The chain's CDR3 is CASSLAGGPYEQYF. Here the CDR3 DNA reads TGTGCCAGCAGCTTAGCAGGTGGACCCTACGAGCAGTACTTC. The chain employs TRBV11-2 and TRBJ2-7, with D unclear. The V gene's germline CDR1 is SGHAT and CDR2 FQNNGV. Trimming left V 1 base short and J 2 bases short, with 9 bases between. This CDR3 is built from 14 residues.

V and J are TRBV2 and TRBJ1-2; D is perhaps TRBD1 (6 bases). The CDR3 is made up of 12 amino acids. Trimming shortened V by 6 bases and J by 10 bases, and 15 bases separated the two germline ends. Looked up from germline, CDR1 is SNHLY and CDR2 is FYNNEI. The CDR3: CASSPDRSNYTF. DNA of the CDR3: TGTGCCAGCAGCCCTGACAGGTCCAACTACACCTTC.

This chain uses TRBV7-3 with TRBJ2-1; D is unclear. V lost 2 bases, J lost 4 bases, and 12 bases lay in between. Looked up from germline, CDR1 is SGHTA and CDR2 is FQGTGA. CDR3 length: 15 amino acids. The CDR3 DNA reads as TGTGCCAGCAGCTTAGGGTCGGGCGAGTACAATGAGCAGTTCTTC. Residues: CASSLGSGEYNEQFF.

The gene calls are TRBV18 and TRBJ1-1; 10 bases fit TRBD1. Per germline, CDR1 KGHSH and CDR2 LQKENI. CDR3 length equals 15 residues. V gave up 4 bases and J gave up 7 bases; unmatched junction bases: 9. CDR3 residues: CASSRGTGEQGEAFF. The CDR3 DNA reads as TGTGCCAGCTCACGCGGGACAGGGGAGCAGGGTGAAGCTTTCTTT.

This clone was seen a single time. The chain joins TRBV4-1 to TRBJ1-1, with TRBD1 matching over 9 bases. In germline, CDR1 is MGHRA, CDR2 YSYEKL. The trim removed 1 base at V and 5 bases at J, leaving 2 bases unmatched. The CDR3 totals 14 residues. The CDR3 here is CASSQGTGETEAFF. In DNA, the CDR3 is TGCGCCAGCAGCCAAGGGACAGGGGAGACTGAAGCTTTCTTT.